These T cell receptor beta chains were read from a single sample in a study of blood T cell repertoires in COVID-19. Using immunoSEQ multiplex PCR, the repertoire was profiled, and TCRdb retains in-frame clones only, with some absent. The sample lists tens of thousands of clones; 75% to 85% were seen once. The sequencing sample was made of peripheral blood. These receptors were obtained from a human donor in a cohort sampled during active COVID-19. CDR3s leave out the opening cysteine and the closing phenylalanine or tryptophan.

TRBJ2-7 | TRBV15 | ATSLRLAGAYEQY
TRBJ2-3 | TRBV7-9 | ASSFGRSPTDTQY
TRBJ2-7 | TRBV2 | ASKSEGYEQY
TRBJ1-4 | TRBV6-5 | ASSYVRSEEKLF
TRBJ1-2 | TRBV6-5 | ASRNPGGDYGYT
TRBJ1-4 | TRBV4-1 | ASSQSPVGHPATNEKLF
TRBJ1-3 | TRBV5-1 | ASSLEPGLSGNTIY
TRBJ2-7 | TRBV6-5 | ASSLEGYEQY
TRBJ2-7 | TRBV13 | AIAGLPEDPHGQY
TRBJ1-2 | TRBV9 | ASSVHAGEGGYGYT
TRBJ1-1 | TRBV7-8 | ASSPRDRVDF
TRBJ2-7 | TRBV24-1 | ATSDLPRPTQRRSSYEQY
TRBJ2-3 | TRBV19 | ASRQGGQISDTQY
TRBJ2-1 | TRBV9 | ASSLRLAGDNEQF
TRBJ2-7 | TRBV9 | ASSVGQGSGEQY
TRBJ2-7 | TRBV7-2 | ASSHGLEQY
TRBJ1-1 | TRBV19 | ASSQPGGTEAF
TRBJ1-6 | TRBV7-9 | ASRLEGSNSPLH
TRBJ2-3 | TRBV19 | ASSIEGLREAGVGDTQY
TRBJ2-3 | TRBV18 | ASSLTQGISADTQY
TRBJ1-2 | TRBV28 | ASSSGGAIYGYT
TRBJ2-7 | TRBV9 | ASSVEGGGAEQY
TRBJ2-3 | TRBV19 | ASSIGGVGDTQY
TRBJ1-5 | TRBV5-1 | ASRLTGESNQPQH
TRBJ1-2 | TRBV5-5 | ASSAGQGYGYT
TRBJ1-4 | TRBV3-1/TRBV3-2 | ASSPRDTNEKLF
TRBJ1-1 | TRBV7-9 | ASSLEQDAEAF
TRBJ1-1 | TRBV5-1 | ASSTGQGLNTEAF
TRBJ2-1 | TRBV7-6 | ASSKDIYNEQF
TRBJ1-3 | TRBV19 | ASRMESQGNTIY
TRBJ1-2 | TRBV21-1 | ASSKFGGRGYGYT
TRBJ1-5 | TRBV18 | ASSPATGGGQPQH
TRBJ2-7 | TRBV5-1 | ASSLRGGFYEQY
TRBJ2-5 | TRBV5-4 | ASSFDRETQY
TRBJ2-3 | TRBV6-2/TRBV6-3 | ASSPAKRGGTDTQY
TRBJ1-6 | TRBV5-1 | ASSPGENNSPLH
TRBJ2-1 | TRBV6-2/TRBV6-3 | ASGPQAGSYNEQF
TRBJ2-5 | TRBV15 | ATSSRGTGEETQY
TRBJ2-5 | TRBV18 | ASSQGQQETQY
TRBJ2-7 | TRBV21-1 | ASNRGGARGEQY
TRBJ1-5 | TRBV12-3/TRBV12-4 | ASSQGGPQH
TRBJ2-1 | TRBV7-7 | ASSLVSGSYNEQF
TRBJ2-5 | TRBV3-1/TRBV3-2 | ASSHSSETQY
TRBJ2-3 | TRBV5-4 | ASSLAYGTDTQY
TRBJ2-6 | TRBV28 | ASSSFTGAGANVLT
TRBJ2-1 | TRBV4-1 | ASSRGTSGSTYNEQF
TRBJ1-2 | TRBV28 | ASSRSEDLYT
TRBJ2-1 | TRBV10-3 | AIRTGTGVSGYEQF
TRBJ2-5 | TRBV11-3 | ASSFQGDETQY
TRBJ1-2 | TRBV10-3 | AIKSGVGYT
TRBJ2-1 | TRBV11-3 | ASSLDSGQGLHEQF
TRBJ2-7 | TRBV7-2 | ASSLVAGSSSYEQY